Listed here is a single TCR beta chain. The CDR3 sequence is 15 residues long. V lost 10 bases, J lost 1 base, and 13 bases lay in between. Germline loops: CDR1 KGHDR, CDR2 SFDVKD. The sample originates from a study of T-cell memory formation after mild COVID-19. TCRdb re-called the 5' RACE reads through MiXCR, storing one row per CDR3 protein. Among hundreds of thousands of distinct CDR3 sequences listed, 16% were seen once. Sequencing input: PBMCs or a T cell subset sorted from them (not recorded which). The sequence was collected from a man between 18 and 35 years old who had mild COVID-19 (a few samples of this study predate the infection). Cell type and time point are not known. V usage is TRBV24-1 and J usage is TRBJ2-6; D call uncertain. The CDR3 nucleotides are TGTGCCACGGGTTCTGGATGGTCTGGGGCCAACGTCCTGACTTTC. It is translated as CATGSGWSGANVLTF.